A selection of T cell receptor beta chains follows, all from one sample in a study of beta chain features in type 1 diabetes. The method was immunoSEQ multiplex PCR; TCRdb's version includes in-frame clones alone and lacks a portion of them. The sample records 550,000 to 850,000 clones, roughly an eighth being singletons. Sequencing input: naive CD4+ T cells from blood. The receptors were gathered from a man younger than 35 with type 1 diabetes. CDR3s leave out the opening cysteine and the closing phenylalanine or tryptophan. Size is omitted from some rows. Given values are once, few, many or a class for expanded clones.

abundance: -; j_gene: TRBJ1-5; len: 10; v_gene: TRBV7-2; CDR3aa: ASSLLAQPQH
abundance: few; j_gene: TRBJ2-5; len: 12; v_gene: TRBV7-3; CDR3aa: ASSSGQGAETQY
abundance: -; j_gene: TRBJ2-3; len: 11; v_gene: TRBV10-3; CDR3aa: AIGATSTDTQY
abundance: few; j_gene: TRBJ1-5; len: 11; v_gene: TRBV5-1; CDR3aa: ASSQDMNQPQH
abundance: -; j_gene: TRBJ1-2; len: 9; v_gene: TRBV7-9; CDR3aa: ASSLVFGYT
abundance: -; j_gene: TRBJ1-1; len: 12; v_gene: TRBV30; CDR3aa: AWSREAGGTEAF
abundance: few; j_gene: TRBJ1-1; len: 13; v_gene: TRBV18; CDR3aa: ASSPPGGQDTEAF
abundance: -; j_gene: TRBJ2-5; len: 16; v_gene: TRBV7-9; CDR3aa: ASSPGQEGLAEQETQY
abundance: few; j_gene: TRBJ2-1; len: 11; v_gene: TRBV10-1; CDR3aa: ASSRESYNEQF
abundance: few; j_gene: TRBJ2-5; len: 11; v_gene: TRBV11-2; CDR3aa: ASSVVGLETQY
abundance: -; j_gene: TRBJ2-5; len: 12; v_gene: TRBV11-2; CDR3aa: ASSLEPQRETQY
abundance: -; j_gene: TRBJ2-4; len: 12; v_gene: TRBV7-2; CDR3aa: ASSFTTVENIQY
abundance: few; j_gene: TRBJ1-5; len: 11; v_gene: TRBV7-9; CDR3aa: ASSLGGDRPQH
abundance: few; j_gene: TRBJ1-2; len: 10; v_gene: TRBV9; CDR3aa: ASSSAGYGYT
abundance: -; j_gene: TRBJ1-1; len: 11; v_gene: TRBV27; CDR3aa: ASSLVANTEAF
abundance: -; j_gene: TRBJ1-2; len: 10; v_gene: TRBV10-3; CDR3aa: AISQDMYGYT
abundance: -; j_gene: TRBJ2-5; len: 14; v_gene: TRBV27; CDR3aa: ASSFGGEGGRETQY
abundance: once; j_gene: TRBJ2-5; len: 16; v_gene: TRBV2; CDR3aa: ASSARGSGGVVQETQY
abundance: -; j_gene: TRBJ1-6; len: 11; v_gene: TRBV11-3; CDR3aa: ASTDSYNSPLH
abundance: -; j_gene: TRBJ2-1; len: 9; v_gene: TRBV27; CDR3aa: ASSEDNEQF
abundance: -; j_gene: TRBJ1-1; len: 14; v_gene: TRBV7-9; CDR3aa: ASSLRQVKDPKRAF
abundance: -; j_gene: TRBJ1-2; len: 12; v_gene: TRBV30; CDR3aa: AWKTGPTNYGYT
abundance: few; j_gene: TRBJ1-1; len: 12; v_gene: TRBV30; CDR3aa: AWTLFWDNTEAF
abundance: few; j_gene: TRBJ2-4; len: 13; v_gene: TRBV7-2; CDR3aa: ASSLRGGSMDIQY
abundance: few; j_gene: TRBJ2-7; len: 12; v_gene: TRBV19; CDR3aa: ASSPGTGSYEQY
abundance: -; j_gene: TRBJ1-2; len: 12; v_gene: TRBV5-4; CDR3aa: ASSPTGGGYGYT
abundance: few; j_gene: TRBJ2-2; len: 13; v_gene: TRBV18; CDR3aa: ASSPLAEDTGELF
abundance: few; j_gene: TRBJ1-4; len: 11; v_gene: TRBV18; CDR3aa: ASSPSAVEKLF
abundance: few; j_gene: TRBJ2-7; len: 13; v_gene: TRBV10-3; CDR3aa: AISEEEAGSYEQY
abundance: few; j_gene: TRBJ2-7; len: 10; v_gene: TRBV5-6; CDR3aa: ASSFPMGEQY
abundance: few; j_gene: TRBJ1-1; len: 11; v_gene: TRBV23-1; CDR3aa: ASSLREDTEAF
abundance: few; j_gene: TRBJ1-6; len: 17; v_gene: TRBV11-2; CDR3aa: ASSLGGLRGSSYNSPLH
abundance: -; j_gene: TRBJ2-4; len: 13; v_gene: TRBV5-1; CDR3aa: ASSLYGIGGDIQY
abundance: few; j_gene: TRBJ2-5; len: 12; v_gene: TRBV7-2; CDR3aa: ASSTTPAGETQY
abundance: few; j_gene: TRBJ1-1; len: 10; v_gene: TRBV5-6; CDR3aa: ASSLGVAEAF
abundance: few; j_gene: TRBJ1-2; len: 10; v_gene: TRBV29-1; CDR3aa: SVDHRNYGYT
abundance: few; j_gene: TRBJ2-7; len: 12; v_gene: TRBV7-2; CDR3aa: ASSLVPSGYEQY
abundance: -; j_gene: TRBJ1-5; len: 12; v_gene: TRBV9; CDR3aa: ASSATGSNQPQH
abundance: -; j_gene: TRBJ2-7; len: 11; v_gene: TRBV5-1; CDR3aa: ASSSGQAGEQY
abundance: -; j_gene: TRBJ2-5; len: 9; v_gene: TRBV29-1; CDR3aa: SVAPQETQY
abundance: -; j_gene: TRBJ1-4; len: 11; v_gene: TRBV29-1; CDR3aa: SVQTGGVEKLF
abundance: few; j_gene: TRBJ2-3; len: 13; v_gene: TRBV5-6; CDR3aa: ASSLSTGRTDTQY
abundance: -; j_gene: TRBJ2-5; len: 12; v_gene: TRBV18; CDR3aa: ASSGDYLRETQY
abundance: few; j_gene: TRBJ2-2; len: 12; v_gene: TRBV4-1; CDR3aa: ASSQVGGTGELF
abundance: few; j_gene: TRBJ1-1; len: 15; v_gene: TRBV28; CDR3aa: ASTGGNPGQGGVEAF
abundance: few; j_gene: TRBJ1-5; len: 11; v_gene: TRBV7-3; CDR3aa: ASSLNGGQPQH
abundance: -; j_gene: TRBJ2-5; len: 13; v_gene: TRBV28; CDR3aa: ASNSPGQGTDSEY
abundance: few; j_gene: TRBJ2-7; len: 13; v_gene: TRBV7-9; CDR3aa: ASSLAAAGGFEQY
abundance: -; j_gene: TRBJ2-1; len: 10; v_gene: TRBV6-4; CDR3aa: ASSEGVYEQF
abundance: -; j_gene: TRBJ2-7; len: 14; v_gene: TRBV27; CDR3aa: ASAGTGQKRGYEQY
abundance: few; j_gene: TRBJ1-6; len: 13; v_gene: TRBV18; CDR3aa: ASSPLESGDSPLH
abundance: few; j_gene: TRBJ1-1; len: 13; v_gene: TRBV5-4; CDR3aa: ASSFQGASRTEAF
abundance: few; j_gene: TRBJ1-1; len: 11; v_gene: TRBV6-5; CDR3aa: ASSRDRSLGAF
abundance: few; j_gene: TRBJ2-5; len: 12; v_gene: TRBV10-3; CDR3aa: AISEPDHRETQY
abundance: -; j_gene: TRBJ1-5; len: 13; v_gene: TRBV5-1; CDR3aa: ASSLEGQRNQPQH
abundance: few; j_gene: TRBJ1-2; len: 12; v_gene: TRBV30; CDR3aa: AWSVGVVGYGYT
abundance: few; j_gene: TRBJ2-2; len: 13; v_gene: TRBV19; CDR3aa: ASSIGRPLGGELF